Listed below are T cell receptor beta chains from one sample, sequenced in a study of T cells in Graves' hyperthyroidism and ophthalmopathy. TCRdb re-called the multiplex PCR reads with MiXCR, one entry per CDR3 protein. The sample consists of fewer than 750,000 distinct CDR3 sequences, 46% of them appearing once. Sequencing was carried out using peripheral blood or thyroid tissue (not recorded which). The source is a young woman with Graves' hyperthyroidism. CDR3s include the opening cysteine and the closing phenylalanine or tryptophan. Fields, in order: clone size, D gene, J gene, V gene, CDR3 DNA, CDR3 protein. The D gene is left open where the match is weak. Only part of the rows carry a size: once, few, many, or a class if the clone is expanded.

clone size: -; D gene: TRBD2; J gene: TRBJ2-1; V gene: TRBV11-3; CDR3 DNA: TGTGCCAGCAGCTTAAGGGGTATCGGCGGGAGGGCTACTTATGAGCAGTTCTTC; CDR3 protein: CASSLRGIGGRATYEQFF
clone size: many; D gene: -; J gene: TRBJ2-5; V gene: TRBV7-6; CDR3 DNA: TGTGCCAGCAGCTTCACAGAGACCCAGTACTTC; CDR3 protein: CASSFTETQYF
clone size: -; D gene: TRBD1; J gene: TRBJ1-6; V gene: TRBV2; CDR3 DNA: TGTGCCAGCAATGAACCAACAGGGGGCGGTTCACCCCTCCACTTT; CDR3 protein: CASNEPTGGGSPLHF
clone size: many; D gene: -; J gene: TRBJ1-6; V gene: TRBV20-1; CDR3 DNA: TGCAGTGCTACGGAATACTTTAATTCACCCCTCCACTTT; CDR3 protein: CSATEYFNSPLHF
clone size: -; D gene: -; J gene: TRBJ2-1; V gene: TRBV7-8; CDR3 DNA: TGTGCCAGCGGATACGGAGGGACCTACAATGAGCAGTTCTTC; CDR3 protein: CASGYGGTYNEQFF
clone size: few; D gene: -; J gene: TRBJ2-3; V gene: TRBV25-1; CDR3 DNA: TGTGCCAGCTGGGCTGGGAGCACAGATACGCAGTATTTT; CDR3 protein: CASWAGSTDTQYF
clone size: many; D gene: -; J gene: TRBJ1-2; V gene: TRBV6-5; CDR3 DNA: TGTGCCAGCAGTTACCTGGGGATCGACTATGGCTACACCTTC; CDR3 protein: CASSYLGIDYGYTF
clone size: -; D gene: TRBD2; J gene: TRBJ2-1; V gene: TRBV7-3; CDR3 DNA: TGTGCCAGCAGCCTCGGGACTAGCGGGAGGAGCAATGAGCAGTTCTTC; CDR3 protein: CASSLGTSGRSNEQFF
clone size: -; D gene: -; J gene: TRBJ1-1; V gene: TRBV7-8; CDR3 DNA: TGTGCCAGCAGCCCGGGGTCTGCGGGGAACACTGAAGCTTTCTTT; CDR3 protein: CASSPGSAGNTEAFF
clone size: many; D gene: -; J gene: TRBJ2-5; V gene: TRBV4-1; CDR3 DNA: TGCGCCAGCACCCAAGGGGGATCTATCAGTGAGACCCAGTACTTC; CDR3 protein: CASTQGGSISETQYF
clone size: many; D gene: -; J gene: TRBJ1-5; V gene: TRBV5-6; CDR3 DNA: TGTGCCAGCAGCTTGGCAGGAAGTATTAATCAGCCCCAGCATTTT; CDR3 protein: CASSLAGSINQPQHF
clone size: many; D gene: -; J gene: TRBJ1-2; V gene: TRBV20-1; CDR3 DNA: TGCAGTGCTAGAGTTGAGACGTTCAGGGATGGCTACACCTTC; CDR3 protein: CSARVETFRDGYTF
clone size: -; D gene: TRBD1; J gene: TRBJ1-2; V gene: TRBV20-1; CDR3 DNA: TGCAGTGCGAGACAGGGTGATTGGGGAAACACCTTC; CDR3 protein: CSARQGDWGNTF
clone size: -; D gene: -; J gene: TRBJ1-2; V gene: TRBV2; CDR3 DNA: TGTGCCAGCAGTTCTGGGGTCAGAAAGGGAAACACCTTC; CDR3 protein: CASSSGVRKGNTF
clone size: -; D gene: TRBD2; J gene: TRBJ2-7; V gene: TRBV6-6; CDR3 DNA: TGTGCCAACACGACGGGACTAGGCTACGAGCAGTACTTC; CDR3 protein: CANTTGLGYEQYF
clone size: many; D gene: -; J gene: TRBJ2-7; V gene: TRBV6-6; CDR3 DNA: TGTGCCAGCAGTTACCAGGGGGGGTACGAGCAGTACTTC; CDR3 protein: CASSYQGGYEQYF
clone size: -; D gene: TRBD2; J gene: TRBJ2-3; V gene: TRBV19; CDR3 DNA: TGTGCCAGTAGTACCCGACTAGCGGGAGGAAGGGCTACGCAGTATTTT; CDR3 protein: CASSTRLAGGRATQYF
clone size: few; D gene: -; J gene: TRBJ1-1; V gene: TRBV27; CDR3 DNA: TGTGCCAGCAGTGAATTGTTGTCTGGCACTTTCACTGAAGCTTTCTTT; CDR3 protein: CASSELLSGTFTEAFF
clone size: -; D gene: -; J gene: TRBJ1-3; V gene: TRBV7-6; CDR3 DNA: TGTGCCAGCAGCTTAAAGGGGAGCGATGGCTACACCATATATTTT; CDR3 protein: CASSLKGSDGYTIYF
clone size: many; D gene: -; J gene: TRBJ2-7; V gene: TRBV6-2/TRBV6-3; CDR3 DNA: TGTGCCAGCAGTTGGGGGCCAACCTACGAGCAGTACTTC; CDR3 protein: CASSWGPTYEQYF
clone size: many; D gene: -; J gene: TRBJ1-2; V gene: TRBV2; CDR3 DNA: TGTGCCAGCAGTGAAAGGGGGGCGGTACACTATGGCTACACCTTC; CDR3 protein: CASSERGAVHYGYTF
clone size: few; D gene: TRBD2; J gene: TRBJ2-5; V gene: TRBV6-5; CDR3 DNA: TGTGCCAGCGGTCCGACTAGCGGGAGTGCCGAGACCCAGTACTTC; CDR3 protein: CASGPTSGSAETQYF
clone size: -; D gene: -; J gene: TRBJ1-3; V gene: TRBV20-1; CDR3 DNA: TGCAGTGCTAGGGGGATGGGAGGAAACACCATATATTTT; CDR3 protein: CSARGMGGNTIYF
clone size: many; D gene: TRBD2; J gene: TRBJ2-7; V gene: TRBV24-1; CDR3 DNA: TGTGCCACCAGTGATTCTAGCGGGGGACCCTACGAGCAGTACTTC; CDR3 protein: CATSDSSGGPYEQYF
clone size: many; D gene: -; J gene: TRBJ1-6; V gene: TRBV7-2; CDR3 DNA: TGTGCCAGCACCCCGGAGGGCCGCAGCTCCTATAATTCACCCCTCCACTTT; CDR3 protein: CASTPEGRSSYNSPLHF
clone size: -; D gene: TRBD2; J gene: TRBJ2-5; V gene: TRBV5-5; CDR3 DNA: TGTGCCAGCAGCTTGTACGGGGGGAGTCAAGAGACCCAGTACTTC; CDR3 protein: CASSLYGGSQETQYF
clone size: -; D gene: TRBD1; J gene: TRBJ2-2; V gene: TRBV2; CDR3 DNA: TGTGCCAGCAGCTACCCGGGACAGGGGCTCGGGGAGCTGTTTTTT; CDR3 protein: CASSYPGQGLGELFF
clone size: -; D gene: TRBD1; J gene: TRBJ2-6; V gene: TRBV5-1; CDR3 DNA: TGCGCCAGCAGCGTCCGGGACAGGGAAGGGGCCAACGTCCTGACTTTC; CDR3 protein: CASSVRDREGANVLTF
clone size: few; D gene: -; J gene: TRBJ1-1; V gene: TRBV4-3; CDR3 DNA: TGCGCCAGCAGCTTAGGGGTGGGGAGCGACACTGAAGCTTTCTTT; CDR3 protein: CASSLGVGSDTEAFF
clone size: -; D gene: -; J gene: TRBJ2-7; V gene: TRBV29-1; CDR3 DNA: TGCAGCGTTAGGGACCGGGCCGCCGAGCAGTACTTC; CDR3 protein: CSVRDRAAEQYF
clone size: many; D gene: -; J gene: TRBJ2-7; V gene: TRBV14; CDR3 DNA: TGTGCCAGCAGCCAGGGTCGGGAGAAAGTGTACGAGCAGTACTTC; CDR3 protein: CASSQGREKVYEQYF
clone size: few; D gene: -; J gene: TRBJ1-3; V gene: TRBV4-2; CDR3 DNA: TGTGCCAGCAGCCAAGGTAGAGATATCTCTGGAAACACCATATATTTT; CDR3 protein: CASSQGRDISGNTIYF
clone size: -; D gene: -; J gene: TRBJ2-6; V gene: TRBV24-1; CDR3 DNA: TGTGCCACCAGTGTGACAGGCCTGACTTTC; CDR3 protein: CATSVTGLTF
clone size: -; D gene: -; J gene: TRBJ1-1; V gene: TRBV7-2; CDR3 DNA: TGTGCCAGCAGCCCGACAGGCCGAGCTTTCTTT; CDR3 protein: CASSPTGRAFF
clone size: -; D gene: -; J gene: TRBJ2-5; V gene: TRBV20-1; CDR3 DNA: TGCAGTGCTATCCGAAGGAACAATCAGCCCCAGTACTTC; CDR3 protein: CSAIRRNNQPQYF
clone size: once; D gene: -; J gene: TRBJ1-2; V gene: TRBV7-6; CDR3 DNA: TGTGCCAGCAGCTTAAGGGGATTCGACAGTTACAATGGCTACACCTTC; CDR3 protein: CASSLRGFDSYNGYTF
clone size: once; D gene: TRBD1; J gene: TRBJ1-5; V gene: TRBV18; CDR3 DNA: TGTGCCAGCTCACCAGACAGGGGCTATAGCAATCAGCCCCAGCATTTT; CDR3 protein: CASSPDRGYSNQPQHF
clone size: -; D gene: -; J gene: TRBJ2-7; V gene: TRBV24-1; CDR3 DNA: TGTGCCACCAGTGATTCTTGGGAGCAGTACTTC; CDR3 protein: CATSDSWEQYF
clone size: -; D gene: -; J gene: TRBJ2-7; V gene: TRBV7-9; CDR3 DNA: TGTGCCAGCAGCCTCCGGAACTACGAGCAGTACTTC; CDR3 protein: CASSLRNYEQYF
clone size: many; D gene: -; J gene: TRBJ2-7; V gene: TRBV15; CDR3 DNA: TGTGCCACCAGCAGAGAAGGGGGCTCCTACGAGCAGTACTTC; CDR3 protein: CATSREGGSYEQYF
clone size: many; D gene: -; J gene: TRBJ2-5; V gene: TRBV12-3/TRBV12-4; CDR3 DNA: TGTGCCAGCGGAGGAGGGGATGAGACCCAGTACTTC; CDR3 protein: CASGGGDETQYF
clone size: -; D gene: -; J gene: TRBJ1-5; V gene: TRBV7-2; CDR3 DNA: TGTGCCAGCAGCTCCCACGGCCAGGAGGGACAGCCCCAGCATTTT; CDR3 protein: CASSSHGQEGQPQHF
clone size: -; D gene: TRBD1; J gene: TRBJ1-1; V gene: TRBV19; CDR3 DNA: TGTGCCAGTAGAGGACTAGCGGGACAGGTACTGAAAACTGAAGCTTTCTTT; CDR3 protein: CASRGLAGQVLKTEAFF
clone size: many; D gene: -; J gene: TRBJ2-2; V gene: TRBV20-1; CDR3 DNA: TGCAGTGCTAGATTGGGGCGGTTGAACACCGGGGAGCTGTTTTTT; CDR3 protein: CSARLGRLNTGELFF
clone size: -; D gene: -; J gene: TRBJ1-1; V gene: TRBV13; CDR3 DNA: TGTGCCAGCAGCCCAGGAGGAATCGAAGCTTTCTTT; CDR3 protein: CASSPGGIEAFF
clone size: -; D gene: TRBD2; J gene: TRBJ2-1; V gene: TRBV25-1; CDR3 DNA: TGTGCCAGCAGTAGGGCGGGGGGGGGCAATGAGCAGTTCTTC; CDR3 protein: CASSRAGGGNEQFF
clone size: -; D gene: TRBD1; J gene: TRBJ1-2; V gene: TRBV10-3; CDR3 DNA: TGTGCCATCAAGGACGGGACAGGGATGGATGGCTACACCTTC; CDR3 protein: CAIKDGTGMDGYTF
clone size: many; D gene: -; J gene: TRBJ2-2; V gene: TRBV2; CDR3 DNA: TGTGCCAGCAGCCCACTACTCACCGGGGAGCTGTTTTTT; CDR3 protein: CASSPLLTGELFF
clone size: few; D gene: -; J gene: TRBJ2-7; V gene: TRBV4-1; CDR3 DNA: TGTGCCAGCAGCCAAGGCCCCCAACAGGGGAGGGGCGAGCAGTACTTC; CDR3 protein: CASSQGPQQGRGEQYF
clone size: -; D gene: TRBD2; J gene: TRBJ2-5; V gene: TRBV6-2/TRBV6-3; CDR3 DNA: TGTGCCAGCAGTTACTCGTTACTAGCGGGAGTCATCCAAGAGACCCAGTACTTC; CDR3 protein: CASSYSLLAGVIQETQYF
clone size: many; D gene: TRBD1; J gene: TRBJ2-5; V gene: TRBV20-1; CDR3 DNA: TGCAGTGCTAGAGAGGACAGGGCGCAAGAGACCCAGTACTTC; CDR3 protein: CSAREDRAQETQYF
clone size: many; D gene: -; J gene: TRBJ1-1; V gene: TRBV29-1; CDR3 DNA: TGCAGCCCGGATGAAGCTTTCTTT; CDR3 protein: CSPDEAFF
clone size: -; D gene: -; J gene: TRBJ1-3; V gene: TRBV15; CDR3 DNA: TGTGCCACCAGCTTCCGGACAGCTTCTAACTATGGCTACACCATATATTTT; CDR3 protein: CATSFRTASNYGYTIYF
clone size: -; D gene: -; J gene: TRBJ2-7; V gene: TRBV29-1; CDR3 DNA: TGCAGCGTTGACCAGGGTCCGGGCTCCTACAATGAGCAGTACTTC; CDR3 protein: CSVDQGPGSYNEQYF
clone size: many; D gene: -; J gene: TRBJ1-1; V gene: TRBV19; CDR3 DNA: TGTGCCAGTAGTCACCCGGGGGGCCAGCCTGAAGCTTTCTTT; CDR3 protein: CASSHPGGQPEAFF
clone size: -; D gene: TRBD1; J gene: TRBJ1-6; V gene: TRBV20-1; CDR3 DNA: TGCAGTGCGAGGGGGGACAGGAGCTCCTATAATTCACCCCTCCACTTT; CDR3 protein: CSARGDRSSYNSPLHF
clone size: many; D gene: TRBD1; J gene: TRBJ1-2; V gene: TRBV2; CDR3 DNA: TGTGCCAGCAGTGAAGCGGGACAGGTCTATGGCTACACCTTC; CDR3 protein: CASSEAGQVYGYTF
clone size: -; D gene: TRBD1; J gene: TRBJ2-7; V gene: TRBV10-2; CDR3 DNA: TGTGCCAGCAGCGTCGGACAGGGGGTTATACACGAGCAGTACTTC; CDR3 protein: CASSVGQGVIHEQYF
clone size: -; D gene: TRBD2; J gene: TRBJ2-1; V gene: TRBV19; CDR3 DNA: TGTGCCAGTAGTCTCGGGACTAGCGCTAGGTCCGAGCAGTTCTTC; CDR3 protein: CASSLGTSARSEQFF
clone size: -; D gene: -; J gene: TRBJ1-1; V gene: TRBV18; CDR3 DNA: TGTGCCAGCTCACCACTAACGGGTTGGGGGGAAGCTTTCTTT; CDR3 protein: CASSPLTGWGEAFF